The present T cell receptor beta chain was sequenced within a study of T cells in Graves' hyperthyroidism and ophthalmopathy (dated by TCRdb to between 2018 and 2021). In terms of the full investigation: TCR V-J signatures able to tell the groups apart were searched for in a discovery cohort of approximately 95 patients, of whom approximately 40 had Graves' ophthalmopathy and around 57 had stable Graves' hyperthyroidism. An independent validation cohort of fewer than 20 hyperthyroidism patients and 17 patients who later progressed to ophthalmopathy tested prospective prediction of ophthalmopathy. The 75 to 100 discovery patients were divided at random into training and test sets in a 7:3 ratio. In several Graves' hyperthyroidism patients, the study also compared T-cell repertoires from thyroid tissue with T-cell repertoires from blood. After blood sampling, hyperthyroidism patients were treated with methimazole at a starting dose of 30 mg daily, and ophthalmopathy patients were treated with high-dose intravenous methylprednisolone. The paper describes TCR Vbeta CDR3 sequencing of around 140 peripheral blood samples, made up of approximately 40 ophthalmopathy patients, more than 70 hyperthyroidism patients and roughly 17 progressor patients.

Overall study results and their limits: Most expanded thyroid clonotypes (frequency above 0.001) were also detected in blood, a finding suggesting that blood repertoires may reflect thyroid immune responses. A model built on a 13 V-J signature distinguished ophthalmopathy from stable hyperthyroidism, reaching roughly 88% sensitivity and around 82% specificity in cross-validation and 80%/75% in testing. Sample size was not statistically predetermined, and blinding of investigators to group allocation was not performed. In validation, the model predicted progression to ophthalmopathy with approximately 71% sensitivity and over 72% specificity, a median of approximately 6.5 months before onset.

The study excluded patients with uncontrolled infections, other autoimmune diseases, pregnancy or lactation. Diagnoses were based on clinical symptoms, serum thyroxine and TRAb, thyroid ultrasound and orbital computed tomography. Total RNA was extracted using Trizol reagent, and RNA quality was assessed on an Agilent 2100 Bioanalyzer. This clonotype was detected a few times. Its antigen remains unidentified. The sample holds no much larger clone one base away, and base qualities are not on file. Amplification of TCR beta CDR3 regions was carried out from RNA transcripts. The first round of RT-PCR for the TCR CDR3 was performed with the HTBI primer set and the Qiagen OneStep RT-PCR kit. Libraries were constructed in a second round of multiplex PCR, after which size selection and purification were performed. The libraries were sequenced on an Illumina HiSeq2000 using paired-end 100 bp reads. The study's own analysis went as follows. Raw data were processed with SOAPnuke, discarding reads with adapters, uncalled bases, mean Phred below 15, or no exact constant-primer or identifier match. High-quality paired reads were merged with COPE v1.2.5, and unique nucleotide sequences were defined as clonotypes. Clonotypes were aligned to IMGT TRBV, TRBD and TRBJ reference segments using MiTCR v1.1. The analysis was restricted to V-J combinations with a frequency above 0.0001, which together covered 99.2% of the repertoires. A TCS score was defined as the ratio between F50 (clonal expansion) and ExV (chaos), using BLOSUM62-based TCRdist between CDR3 peptides within each V-J. Welch's t-statistics and random forest reduced fewer than 550 V-J features to about 12, which were used in a naive Bayes classifier (R e1071). Thyroid-blood repertoire similarity was quantified with the Morisita-Horn index. TCRdb handled the public reads itself, with Q25 trimming in fastp and clone calling in MiXCR, and kept productive beta chains. Duplicate CDR3 protein sequences are folded into a single record with the most common DNA and genes. These V and J calls originate from TCRdb's pipeline instead of the authors' own analysis. The sample includes approximately 510,000 distinct CDR3 sequences, with 35% to 50% observed a single time. The ten largest make up approximately 44% of the sample.

Including the terminal cysteine and phenylalanine, the CDR3 comprises 13 residues. Only CDR3 DNA remains: 39 bases, in frame from the first base. Trimming leaves V shorter by 6 bases and J shorter by 10 bases, with the junction holding 10 bases beyond the gene matches. From the germline V gene (reference sequence), CDR1 is LNHDA and CDR2 is SQIVND. The sequence was collected from an adult woman with Graves' disease, either hyperthyroidism or ophthalmopathy (not recorded which). Sequencing used peripheral blood or thyroid tissue (not recorded which). The rearrangement joined TRBV19 to TRBJ2-7; the central 9 bases match TRBD1. The sequenced DNA is TGTGCCAGTAGCCCCACCACAGGGGGCGACCAGTACTTC. The encoded protein is CASSPTTGGDQYF. The full variable domain, completed from the reference TRBV19 and TRBJ2-7 proteins outside the CDR3, reads DGGITQSPKYLFRKEGQNVTLSCEQNLNHDAMYWYRQDPGQGLRLIYYSQIVNDFQKGDIAEGYSVSREKKESFPLTVTSAQKNPTAFYLCASSPTTGGDQYFGPGTRLTVT.